One and the same sample provided the 20 T cell receptor beta chains below, sequenced in a study of cytomegalovirus exposure and HLA in healthy donors. The PCR employed 60 Vbeta primers together with 13 Jbeta primers. The protocol was immunoSEQ multiplex PCR, while the TCRdb copy is restricted to in-frame clones and leaves out a portion. The sample consists of 60,000 to 80,000 clones, 62% of them appearing once. The sample was PBMCs. The receptors were gathered from a man aged 25-40 years in good health and CMV-seronegative.

This clone was observed a few times. The chain combines TRBV7-9 with TRBJ2-1; D not certain. CDR3 size: 13 residues. Trimming removed 3 bases from V and 10 bases from J, with 13 bases in between. CDR1 is SEHNR and CDR2 is FQNEAQ in the germline V gene (reference sequence). CDR3 bases: TGTGCCAGCAGCTTCCAACTCGAACCGGAGCAGTTCTTC. Translating it yields CASSFQLEPEQFF.

The CDR3 reads CASSPRDEPGYTF. DNA for the CDR3: TGTGCCAGTAGTCCCAGGGATGAGCCTGGCTACACCTTC. This chain uses TRBV19 with TRBJ1-2; possible D gene TRBD1, 5 bases. The germline V gene encodes CDR1 LNHDA and CDR2 SQIVND (reference sequence). The CDR3 extends over 13 amino acids. V shed 5 bases and J shed 7 bases, with 14 bases lying between them. The entire variable domain, with the rest obtained from reference TRBV19 and TRBJ1-2, is as follows: DGGITQSPKYLFRKEGQNVTLSCEQNLNHDAMYWYRQDPGQGLRLIYYSQIVNDFQKGDIAEGYSVSREKKESFPLTVTSAQKNPTAFYLCASSPRDEPGYTFGSGTRLTVV.

The rearrangement links TRBV9 to TRBJ2-7, with 7 bases aligning to TRBD2. CDR3 size: 15 residues. Germline CDR1 is SGDLS and CDR2 is YYNGEE. The V segment lost 3 bases and the J segment 7 bases; nucleotides outside the gene matches: 13. DNA of the CDR3: TGTGCCAGCAGCGCCGGGGGAGACAGAGCGGGGGAGCAGTACTTC. Its translation is CASSAGGDRAGEQYF. The complete variable domain, with remaining parts taken from reference TRBV9 and TRBJ2-7, reads DSGVTQTPKHLITATGQRVTLRCSPRSGDLSVYWYQQSLDQGLQFLIQYYNGEERAKGNILERFSAQQFPDLHSELNLSSLELGDSALYFCASSAGGDRAGEQYFGPGTRLTVT.

This chain connects TRBV7-8 to TRBJ2-1; D may be TRBD1 (5 bases). The CDR3 has 13 amino acids. With 5 bases removed from V and 4 bases from J, the gap between germline ends came to 9 bases. Germline V lookup: CDR1 SGHVS, CDR2 FQNEAQ. CDR3 sequence: CASSLGQYNEQFF. In nucleotides, the CDR3 is TGTGCCAGCAGCCTCGGACAATACAATGAGCAGTTCTTC.

The rearrangement links TRBV27 to TRBJ1-1; no firm D call. Trimming stripped 5 bases from V and 4 bases from J, with 14 bases between. Germline V gene data show CDR1 as MNHEY and CDR2 as SMNVEV (reference sequence). The CDR3 runs 14 residues. DNA for the CDR3: TGTGCCAGCAGTCCCTTTGTGGGCGCCACTGAAGCTTTCTTT. Translating gives CASSPFVGATEAFF.

This clone was seen only a few times. The rearrangement links TRBV7-9 to TRBJ1-5; a weak D match, TRBD1 (5 bases). Germline V gene lookup returns CDR1 SEHNR and CDR2 FQNEAQ (reference sequence). Trimming pared 5 bases from V and 0 bases from J, leaving 11 bases between. This CDR3 spans 15 amino acids. The CDR3 reads CASSLTEISNQPQHF. The DNA for the CDR3 is TGTGCCAGCAGCCTGACAGAGATTAGCAATCAGCCCCAGCATTTT.

The chain employs TRBV9 and TRBJ2-5; D might be TRBD1 (6 bases). V dropped 4 bases and J dropped 2 bases, with 15 bases sitting between them. The CDR3 spans 15 residues. Germline assignment: CDR1 SGDLS and CDR2 YYNGEE. The CDR3 region is CASSIGGQFQETQYF. CDR3 sequence (DNA): TGTGCCAGCAGCATAGGCGGACAGTTTCAAGAGACCCAGTACTTC.

The V gene is TRBV5-8, the J gene TRBJ2-5; TRBD1 matches 7 bases. V lost 0 bases, J lost 3 bases, and 5 bases stayed unmatched. CDR3 length equals 15 residues. Germline V lookup: CDR1 SGHTS, CDR2 YDEGEE. CDR3 DNA: TGTGCCAGCAGCTTGGGGACCGGGACAGAAGAGACCCAGTACTTC. It yields the protein CASSLGTGTEETQYF.

V gene TRBV27 combines with J gene TRBJ2-5, with 10 positions matching TRBD1. V was clipped by 5 bases and J by 5 bases; unmatched bases: 5. The length of the CDR3 is 14 residues. Germline CDR1 is MNHEY and CDR2 is SMNVEV (reference sequence). In nucleotides, the CDR3 is TGTGCCAGCAGTCCGACAGGGGGCTGGGAGACCCAGTACTTC. Residues: CASSPTGGWETQYF.

The chain combines TRBV9 with TRBJ2-3, with 9 bases identical to TRBD2. This CDR3 is 17 amino acids long. Losses at the gene ends were 0 bases for V and 5 bases for J; bases not matched to a gene: 10. CDR1 SGDLS and CDR2 YYNGEE come from the germline V gene. The chain's CDR3 is CASSVDSSGALGDTQYF. CDR3 in DNA: TGTGCCAGCAGCGTAGATTCTAGCGGGGCCCTCGGAGATACGCAGTATTTT.

In DNA form, the CDR3 reads TGTGCCAGCCGGGGGGACAGGGGCCTCTATAGCAATCAGCCCCAGCATTTT. Its translation is CASRGDRGLYSNQPQHF. V gene TRBV2 combines with J gene TRBJ1-5; 10 bases map to TRBD1. The CDR3 covers 17 residues. Looked up from germline, CDR1 is SNHLY and CDR2 is FYNNEI. The V gene end was trimmed by 8 bases and the J gene end by 0 bases; junction bases not matched to a gene: 10.

The V call is TRBV5-4, the J call TRBJ2-3, with a tentative D call TRBD1 (6 bases). The CDR3 is made up of 16 amino acids. Germline V gives CDR1 SGHNT, CDR2 YYREEE (reference sequence). The V end was cut by 1 base, the J end by 1 base, with 13 bases between. CDR3 DNA sequence: TGTGCCAGCAGCTTGTTTACAGGGTTGGGCACAGATACGCAGTATTTT. As protein: CASSLFTGLGTDTQYF.

The genes are TRBV19 and TRBJ2-7, with D possibly TRBD1 on 6 matching bases. Germline values: CDR1 LNHDA, CDR2 SQIVND (reference sequence). The V end lost 10 bases, the J end lost 4 bases, and 11 bases lay between the germline ends. This CDR3 is built from 11 residues. The DNA of the CDR3 is TGTGCCACCCAACAGGGTTACGAGCAGTACTTC. The encoded protein is CATQQGYEQYF.

V and J are TRBV11-2 and TRBJ1-2, with D unclear. CDR3 length: 15 residues. Germline CDR1 reads SGHAT; CDR2 reads FQNNGV. Trimming took off 4 bases at V and 8 bases at J, with 20 bases between the two ends. CDR3 nucleotides: TGTGCCAGCAGCTCCCGACTACAAGCTTTGGGGGGCTACACCTTC. It translates to CASSSRLQALGGYTF.

Only a few counts were recorded for this clone. The chain joins TRBV7-2 to TRBJ2-3; D is possibly TRBD1 (6 bases). V gave up 1 base and J gave up 1 base, with 9 bases separating them. In germline, CDR1 is SGHTA, CDR2 FQGNSA. CDR3 length equals 15 residues. The CDR3: CASSLGAGGTDTQYF. CDR3 coding DNA: TGTGCCAGCAGCTTAGGTGCAGGGGGCACAGATACGCAGTATTTT.

The chain carries TRBV7-9 and TRBJ2-7; D gene uncertain. Germline-derived CDR1 and CDR2 are SEHNR and FQNEAQ (reference sequence). This CDR3 has 14 residues. Trimming pared 3 bases from V and 7 bases from J, leaving 16 bases between. The CDR3 nucleotides are TGTGCCAGCAGCTTCCCCCAAAGCCCACGAGAGCAGTACTTC. Amino acids: CASSFPQSPREQYF.

J is TRBJ1-6 and V is TRBV7-9; D is unresolved. CDR3 length equals 15 residues. The germline CDR1 and CDR2 sequences are SEHNR and FQNEAQ (reference sequence). The V end lost 5 bases, the J end lost 10 bases, and 18 bases lay between the germline ends. The CDR3 DNA follows: TGTGCCAGCAGCCCCCTTCGAGGGAAAGGGTCACCCCTCCACTTT. It encodes CASSPLRGKGSPLHF.

V and J are TRBV30 and TRBJ2-3; 15 bases map to TRBD2. In germline, CDR1 is GTSNPN, CDR2 SVGIG (reference sequence). The CDR3 runs to 19 residues. Trimming took 1 base from V and 0 from J; bases not matched to a gene: 8. CDR3 DNA: TGTGCCTGGAGTGGGACTAGCGGGGGGGCCCTGTCTAGCACAGATACGCAGTATTTT. This gives the protein CAWSGTSGGALSSTDTQYF.

The rearrangement links TRBV4-2 to TRBJ1-6; D is unclear. Deletions cut 4 bases from V and 8 bases from J, with 12 bases between. CDR3 length equals 14 residues. CDR1 and CDR2 from the germline V gene are LGHNA and YNFKEQ. The CDR3 loop reads CASSPPTVDSPLHF. CDR3 sequence (DNA): TGTGCCAGCAGCCCCCCAACTGTGGATTCACCCCTCCACTTT.

V gene TRBV9 combines with J gene TRBJ1-6; 10 bases are a match to TRBD1. The V and J ends lost 0 bases and 10 bases, in that order; junction bases with no gene match: 4. The CDR3 extends over 15 amino acids. CDR1 and CDR2 from the germline V gene are SGDLS and YYNGEE. CDR3 residues: CASSVEDRGGSPLHF. For the CDR3, the DNA is TGTGCCAGCAGCGTAGAGGACAGGGGGGGATCACCCCTCCACTTT.